Following are 18 T cell receptor beta chains from one sample sequenced in a study of shared clonotypes between healthy human individuals. Here immunoSEQ multiplex PCR was the method, and the copy in TCRdb shows in-frame clones only, minus some. The sample records a few hundred thousand clones, around three quarters being singletons. The specimen was PBMCs. Receptor source: a woman aged 40 to 50 in good health. Some clones in this sample may be carry-over from other donors' samples.

This clone was observed a handful of times. The chain uses TRBV5-4 and TRBJ1-1; D unclear. Deletions cut 0 bases from V and 5 bases from J, with 8 bases between. This CDR3 comprises 13 residues. The germline V gene encodes CDR1 SGHNT and CDR2 YYREEE (reference sequence). CDR3 sequence reads: CASSLGGGTEAFF. CDR3 nucleotides: TGTGCCAGCAGCTTGGGAGGAGGGACTGAAGCTTTCTTT.

V is TRBV7-9 and J is TRBJ2-1; 15 bases map to TRBD2. Germline trimming cut 5 bases from V and 7 bases from J; bases unmatched to any gene: 9. The CDR3 length is 17 residues. Germline V lookup: CDR1 SEHNR, CDR2 FQNEAQ (reference sequence). The CDR3 region is CASSNGLAGGPGNEQFF. The CDR3 DNA sequence: TGTGCCAGCAGCAACGGACTAGCGGGAGGGCCGGGAAATGAGCAGTTCTTC.

The chain combines TRBV30 with TRBJ2-5; TRBD1 matches 7 bases. The DNA end is more similar to TRBJ2-7, so the J call may be wrong. This CDR3 spans 15 amino acids. CDR1 and CDR2 from the germline V gene are GTSNPN and SVGIG (reference sequence). CDR3 nucleotides: TGTGCCTGGAGTCAACGACAGGGTCCCGGGGACGAGCAGTACTTC. It is translated as CAWSQRQGPGDEQYF.

The chain couples TRBV18 to TRBJ1-2, with D unresolved. Germline values: CDR1 KGHSH, CDR2 LQKENI. This CDR3 has 15 residues. The V end lost 0 bases, the J end lost 1 base, and 9 bases lay between the germline ends. CDR3 region: CASSPPSQNNYGYTF. In DNA, the CDR3 is TGTGCCAGCTCACCACCGTCGCAGAATAACTATGGCTACACCTTC.

A note on this clone: Other DNA sequences in this sample translate to the same CDR3. The V call is TRBV18, the J call TRBJ2-5, with D uncertain. The germline V and J ends were trimmed by 3 bases and 1 base, with 6 bases remaining between them. The CDR3 is made up of 13 amino acids. Per the germline V gene, CDR1 is KGHSH and CDR2 is LQKENI. The CDR3 loop is CASSPGPQETQYF. The CDR3 nucleotides are TGTGCCAGCTCACCGGGTCCCCAAGAGACCCAGTACTTC.

V is TRBV29-1 and J is TRBJ1-4; TRBD1 might be the D (5 bases). In germline, CDR1 is SQVTM, CDR2 ANQGSEA. The CDR3 consists of 14 residues. V gave up 2 bases and J gave up 2 bases, with 9 bases separating them. As DNA, the CDR3 is TGCAGCGTTGAACCTCGGGGGACTAATGAAAAACTGTTTTTT. Amino acids: CSVEPRGTNEKLFF.

V is TRBV6-5 and J is TRBJ2-6, with D possibly TRBD1 on 5 matching bases. The CDR3 consists of 13 residues. Germline CDR1 reads MNHEY; CDR2 reads SVGAGI. V shed 5 bases and J shed 3 bases, with 5 bases lying between them. This CDR3 is CASSTGGANVLTF. The CDR3 DNA sequence: TGTGCCAGCAGTACAGGTGGGGCCAACGTCCTGACTTTC.

The V and J genes are TRBV5-1 and TRBJ2-2; TRBD2 matches 7 bases. The V gene end was trimmed by 5 bases and the J gene end by 0 bases; junction bases not matched to a gene: 4. Germline V gene sequence: CDR1 SGHRS, CDR2 YFSETQ. The CDR3 spans 15 residues. CDR3 in amino acids: CASRVLATNTGELFF. The CDR3, as DNA: TGCGCCAGCAGGGTACTAGCGACGAACACCGGGGAGCTGTTTTTT.

The chain combines TRBV15 with TRBJ2-3; D is undetermined. Germline CDR1 is LNHNV and CDR2 is YYDKDF (reference sequence). This CDR3 is 14 amino acids long. The V gene lost 0 bases and the J gene lost 4 bases, with 8 bases spanning the gap. Written as DNA, the CDR3 is TGTGCCACCAGCAGAGATGTTGGGCCAGATACGCAGTATTTT. Its protein is CATSRDVGPDTQYF.

The CDR3 coding sequence is TGTGCCAGCAGCCAAGCACAGCTGCAAGAGACCCAGTACTTC. Its protein is CASSQAQLQETQYF. The chain links TRBV4-2 to TRBJ2-5; D is uncertain. Germline V gene sequence: CDR1 LGHNA, CDR2 YNFKEQ. The CDR3 loop spans 14 amino acids. V lost 1 base to trimming and J lost 2 bases, with 8 bases between them.

The count of this clone is one. The chain employs TRBV7-2 and TRBJ2-3; the D call may be TRBD1 or TRBD2 (5 bases each). The CDR3 is 16 amino acids. The V and J ends lost 6 bases and 2 bases respectively, with 18 bases between them. The germline V gene encodes CDR1 SGHTA and CDR2 FQGNSA. The CDR3 bases are TGTGCCAGCAGTCAGACGCGGGTGGGGGACACAGATACGCAGTATTTT. This sequence encodes CASSQTRVGDTDTQYF. The complete variable domain, with remaining parts taken from reference TRBV7-2 and TRBJ2-3, reads GAGVSQSPSNKVTEKGKDVELRCDPISGHTALYWYRQSLGQGLEFLIYFQGNSAPDKSGLPSDRFSAERTGGSVSTLTIQRTQQEDSAVYLCASSQTRVGDTDTQYFGPGTRLTVL.

As concerns this clone: A far larger clone lies a single base away; this is likely a read error. The rearrangement links TRBV29-1 to TRBJ2-5; the D is unclear. CDR1 and CDR2 from the germline V gene are SQVTM and ANQGSEA. Trimming shortened V by 3 bases and J by 11 bases, and 13 bases separated the two germline ends. The CDR3 is 11 residues long. CDR3 bases: TGCAGCGTTGATTCGGGTTACGGGCAGTACTTC. Its translation: CSVDSGYGQYF.

In its sample, this clone was seen a few times. The CDR3 loop reads CAIQIGEGSEAFF. Here the CDR3 DNA reads TGTGCCATTCAAATCGGGGAAGGGTCTGAAGCTTTCTTT. The rearrangement joins TRBV19 to TRBJ1-1, with no clear D. The CDR3 extends over 13 amino acids. Per germline, CDR1 LNHDA and CDR2 SQIVND (reference sequence). V was pared by 10 bases and J by 6 bases, with 18 bases between.

V and J are TRBV5-1 and TRBJ2-2; D not certain. This CDR3 contains 12 residues. The germline CDR1 and CDR2 sequences are SGHRS and YFSETQ. V lost 0 bases and J lost 12, with 9 bases in between. In nucleotides, the CDR3 is TGCGCCAGCAGCTTGGACGGGTTGAAGCTGTTTTTT. Its protein product is CASSLDGLKLFF.

The rearrangement links TRBV7-2 to TRBJ1-1; the match to TRBD1 covers 11 bases. CDR3 size: 18 residues. CDR1 is SGHTA, CDR2 FQGNSA, per germline. With 3 bases clipped from V and 1 base from J, the junction kept 10 bases outside the gene matches. This CDR3 is CASSLGTGGTPSNTEAFF. Here the CDR3 DNA reads TGTGCCAGCAGCTTGGGGACAGGGGGAACCCCTTCGAACACTGAAGCTTTCTTT.

The J gene is TRBJ2-5, the V gene TRBV28, with D hard to call. Judging by the DNA end, TRBJ2-7 fits better; the J call may be wrong. The CDR3 is 11 amino acids. The germline gives CDR1 MDHEN, CDR2 SYDVKM. In nucleotides, the CDR3 is TGTGCCAGCAGCCGTGGGTACGAGCAGTACTTC. It is translated as CASSRGYEQYF.

Note on this clone: In the same sample, other DNA sequences code for this CDR3. The V call is TRBV7-9, the J call TRBJ2-5, with 14 bases fitting TRBD2. The CDR3 runs to 16 residues. The V gene end was trimmed by 1 base and the J gene end by 4 bases; junction bases not matched to a gene: 2. Germline loops: CDR1 SEHNR, CDR2 FQNEAQ (reference sequence). CDR3 nucleotides: TGTGCCAGCAGCTTAGGGACTAGCGGGAGGTCAGAGACCCAGTACTTC. It specifies CASSLGTSGRSETQYF.

Notes on this clone: This likely came from a read error, as a far larger clone is one base away. The same CDR3 arises from other DNA sequences in this sample as well. V is TRBV2 and J is TRBJ1-5, with unresolved D. The CDR3 loop spans 13 amino acids. CDR1 SNHLY and CDR2 FYNNEI come from the germline V gene. Trimming removed 5 bases at V and 5 bases at J, with 10 bases between. The CDR3 sequence is CASSFAGDQPQHF. DNA for the CDR3: TGTGCCAGCAGTTTCGCAGGAGATCAGCCCCAGCATTTT.